The 19 T cell receptor beta chains in this list originate from one sample, sequenced in a study of cytomegalovirus exposure and HLA in healthy donors. The PCR contained 60 Vbeta and 13 Jbeta primers. The method was immunoSEQ multiplex PCR; TCRdb's version includes in-frame clones alone and lacks a portion of them. The sample contains around 55,000 clones, about 84% of which appear only once. Material: PBMCs. All receptors derive from a female donor in good health and CMV-seronegative.

This rearrangement joins TRBV2 to TRBJ1-6; D gene ambiguous. CDR3 length equals 13 residues. Germline CDR1 SNHLY, CDR2 FYNNEI. V dropped 5 bases and J dropped 6 bases, with 8 bases sitting between them. As DNA, the CDR3 is TGTGCCAGCAGTTTGGCAGTTAATTCACCCCTCCACTTT. Its protein is CASSLAVNSPLHF.

The chain has TRBV5-6 and TRBJ1-6; 8 bases are shared with TRBD1. The CDR3 length is 15 residues. Germline V gene sequence: CDR1 SGHDT, CDR2 YYEEEE. Unmatched junction bases numbered 2, after V lost 1 base and J lost 5 bases. CDR3 bases: TGTGCCAGCAGCTTGTTGGACAGGGATAATTCACCCCTCCACTTT. Protein: CASSLLDRDNSPLHF.

This sequence joins TRBV15 and TRBJ2-4, with no clear D. The CDR3 consists of 16 residues. Trimming pared 2 bases from V and 0 bases from J, leaving 11 bases between. The germline gives CDR1 LNHNV, CDR2 YYDKDF (reference sequence). The CDR3 region is CATSRYEPLAKNIQYF. The CDR3 nucleotides read TGTGCCACCAGCAGATACGAGCCCCTAGCCAAAAACATTCAGTACTTC.

This rearrangement joins TRBV6-6 to TRBJ1-4; 9 bases align to TRBD1. The V and J ends lost 6 bases and 5 bases, in that order; junction bases with no gene match: 7. Per germline, CDR1 MNHNY and CDR2 SVGAGI (reference sequence). The CDR3 extends over 15 amino acids. CDR3 in DNA: TGTGCCAGCAGACCAACAGGGGGCCTAAATGAAAAACTGTTTTTT. Its protein product is CASRPTGGLNEKLFF.

V and J are TRBV6-5 and TRBJ2-3; 7 bases are shared with TRBD2. CDR3 length equals 14 residues. CDR1 is MNHEY and CDR2 is SVGAGI in the germline V gene. V lost 8 bases, J lost 1 base, and 6 bases stayed unmatched. The CDR3 loop reads CASGRAWGTDTQYF. Written as DNA, the CDR3 is TGTGCCAGCGGGAGGGCGTGGGGCACAGATACGCAGTATTTT.

The chain couples TRBV18 to TRBJ1-6; no definite D call. Germline V gene sequence: CDR1 KGHSH, CDR2 LQKENI. V gave up 1 base and J gave up 4 bases, with 11 bases separating them. The CDR3 runs to 16 residues. For the CDR3, the DNA is TGTGCCAGCTCACCACTGGACTCCCTGTATAATTCACCCCTCCACTTT. Amino acids: CASSPLDSLYNSPLHF.

The chain combines TRBV5-1 with TRBJ2-1, with 12 bases identical to TRBD2. CDR1 and CDR2 (germline): SGHRS, YFSETQ. CDR3 length equals 17 residues. V was clipped by 4 bases and J by 2 bases; unmatched bases: 7. CDR3 nucleotides: TGCGCCAGCAGCCCCCCGACTAGCGGGGGCACCTACAATGAGCAGTTCTTC. Residues: CASSPPTSGGTYNEQFF.

The rearrangement links TRBV2 to TRBJ2-1, with D possibly TRBD2 on 5 matching bases. Germline V CDR1 and CDR2: SNHLY, FYNNEI. Deletions cut 8 bases from V and 15 bases from J, with 20 bases between. This CDR3 is 12 amino acids long. The CDR3, as DNA: TGTGCCAGCGGTTCGTATGATCAGCGGTCGTTCTTC. Amino acid sequence: CASGSYDQRSFF.

The rearrangement joins TRBV7-6 to TRBJ1-2; 11 positions match TRBD1. J gave up 0 bases and V 2 bases, and 17 bases lay outside the gene matches. The CDR3 runs to 21 residues. Germline CDR1 and CDR2: SGHVS and FNYEAQ. The CDR3 nucleotides read TGTGCCAGCAGCTTACCCTTTCCGGGACAGGGGGGGGGAAGATCTAACTATGGCTACACCTTC. Its translation is CASSLPFPGQGGGRSNYGYTF.

The rearrangement uses TRBV7-9 and TRBJ2-7; 12 bases align to TRBD2. The ends lost 5 bases at V and 3 bases at J; junction bases unmatched: 14. This CDR3 comprises 18 residues. From germline, CDR1 is SEHNR and CDR2 FQNEAQ (reference sequence). The CDR3 nucleotides are TGTGCCAGCAGCCGTCCGACTAGCGGGGGACCAGGAGGCTACGAGCAGTACTTC. It translates to CASSRPTSGGPGGYEQYF. Using reference TRBV7-9 and TRBJ2-7 for the parts outside the CDR3, the full variable domain is DTGVSQNPRHKITKRGQNVTFRCDPISEHNRLYWYRQTLGQGPEFLTYFQNEAQLEKSRLLSDRFSAERPKGSFSTLEIQRTEQGDSAMYLCASSRPTSGGPGGYEQYFGPGTRLTVT.

This chain links TRBV9 with TRBJ2-5; D is perhaps TRBD2 (6 bases). Germline CDR1 reads SGDLS; CDR2 reads YYNGEE. The CDR3 is 14 residues long. V was shortened by 2 bases and J by 1 base, with 9 bases between the two germline ends. CDR3 sequence: CASSVGGPQETQYF. The CDR3 region has the DNA TGTGCCAGCAGCGTTGGAGGGCCCCAAGAGACCCAGTACTTC. The full variable domain, in which reference TRBV9 and TRBJ2-5 provide the parts outside the CDR3, is DSGVTQTPKHLITATGQRVTLRCSPRSGDLSVYWYQQSLDQGLQFLIQYYNGEERAKGNILERFSAQQFPDLHSELNLSSLELGDSALYFCASSVGGPQETQYFGPGTRLLVL.

The chain couples TRBV5-6 to TRBJ1-4; a possible D gene is TRBD1 (5 bases). CDR1 is SGHDT, CDR2 YYEEEE, per germline. The CDR3 is made up of 15 amino acids. V lost 0 bases and J lost 5, with 11 bases in between. CDR3 amino acids: CASSLGSGGNEKLFF. In nucleotides, the CDR3 is TGTGCCAGCAGCTTGGGGTCCGGGGGAAATGAAAAACTGTTTTTT.

The rearrangement joins TRBV12-5 to TRBJ1-4; D remains unclear. Germline V lookup: CDR1 LGHNT, CDR2 FRNRAP. Deletions cut 7 bases from V and 4 bases from J, with 4 bases between. This CDR3 contains 11 residues. CDR3 coding DNA: TGTGCTAGTGCAGTTAATGAAAAACTGTTTTTT. Encoded protein: CASAVNEKLFF. Using reference TRBV12-5 and TRBJ1-4 for the parts outside the CDR3, the full variable domain is DARVTQTPRHKVTEMGQEVTMRCQPILGHNTVFWYRQTMMQGLELLAYFRNRAPLDDSGMPKDRFSAEMPDATLATLKIQPSEPRDSAVYFCASAVNEKLFFGSGTQLSVL.

The V and J genes are TRBV7-3 and TRBJ1-1; D is undetermined. V was pared by 3 bases and J by 1 base, with 9 bases between. The germline V gene has CDR1 SGHTA and CDR2 FQGTGA. CDR3 length: 14 residues. CDR3 coding DNA: TGTGCCAGCAGCTTGGGCAGTGGGAACACTGAAGCTTTCTTT. It translates to CASSLGSGNTEAFF.

A note on this clone: At one end, the junction sequence differs from germline, possibly due to a read error. The chain recombines TRBV5-1 with TRBJ1-1; D might be TRBD1 (6 bases). The CDR3 runs to 15 residues. Looked up from germline, CDR1 is SGHRS and CDR2 is YFSETQ. The CDR3 sequence: CTSSLGGGANTEAFF. The CDR3 nucleotides read TGCACCAGCAGCTTGGGAGGGGGGGCGAACACTGAAGCTTTCTTT.

This clone was seen more than once but under ten times. The gene calls are TRBV12-1 and TRBJ1-1. TRBV12-1 counts as a pseudogene. This CDR3 comprises 15 residues. The CDR3 protein is CASSFPAGANTEAFF. CDR3 bases: TGTGCCAGCAGCTTTCCAGCGGGGGCGAACACTGAAGCTTTCTTT.

The gene calls are TRBV10-2 and TRBJ1-2, with D possibly matching TRBD1 (6 bases). Trimming took 2 bases from V and 3 from J, leaving 7 bases between them. The germline CDR1 and CDR2 sequences are WSHSY and SAAADI. The CDR3 spans 13 residues. The CDR3: CASSERTDYGYTF. The DNA of the CDR3 is TGCGCCAGCAGTGAGAGGACAGACTATGGCTACACCTTC.

J is TRBJ1-2 and V is TRBV19, with D hard to call. Germline CDR1 reads LNHDA; CDR2 reads SQIVND (reference sequence). V shed 3 bases and J shed 8 bases, with 10 bases lying between them. This CDR3 region has 12 residues. CDR3: CASSMGRRGYTF. The CDR3 nucleotides read TGTGCCAGTAGTATGGGTCGGAGAGGCTACACCTTC.

The chain links TRBV9 to TRBJ2-7; a possible D gene is TRBD1 (6 bases). The CDR3 spans 15 residues. Trimming left V 0 bases short and J 7 bases short, with 17 bases between. Germline CDR1 is SGDLS and CDR2 is YYNGEE. CDR3 in amino acids: CASSVGRTGRYEQYF. The CDR3 region has the DNA TGTGCCAGCAGCGTAGGTCGCACAGGGCGGTATGAGCAGTACTTC. Filled out from reference TRBV9 and TRBJ2-7, the complete variable domain reads DSGVTQTPKHLITATGQRVTLRCSPRSGDLSVYWYQQSLDQGLQFLIQYYNGEERAKGNILERFSAQQFPDLHSELNLSSLELGDSALYFCASSVGRTGRYEQYFGPGTRLTVT.